The T cell receptor beta chain under discussion was sequenced for a study of cytomegalovirus exposure and HLA in healthy donors. Donors counted as nominally healthy when sampled, yet unrecorded immune exposures were likely. This clone was seen a handful of times. The ends were cut back, 9 bases at V and 6 bases at J, with 17 bases in the middle. The length of the CDR3 is 13 residues. Germline V lookup: CDR1 LNHDA, CDR2 SQIVND (reference sequence). In the PCR, 60 Vbeta and 13 Jbeta primers were used. The assay was immunoSEQ multiplex PCR, and TCRdb's table has in-frame clones only and misses some. The repertoire holds roughly 190,000 clones, about 10% seen once, with roughly 1.4% in the top ten.

The sample taken for sequencing was PBMCs. This sequence originates from a woman between 25 and 40 years old in good health and CMV-seropositive. The V and J genes are TRBV19 and TRBJ1-1, with D possibly being TRBD1 (6 bases). This CDR3 reads CASWGHLIPEAFF. In nucleotides, the CDR3 is TGTGCCAGCTGGGGACACCTAATCCCTGAAGCTTTCTTT.